This is a list of T cell receptor beta chains from one sample in a study of follicular helper T cells after annual influenza vaccination. The method was immunoSEQ multiplex PCR; TCRdb's version includes in-frame clones alone and lacks a portion of them. This table holds a few thousand clones, 82% found once. The source material was CXCR5- memory CD4+ T cells sorted from blood, sampled 7 days after influenza vaccination. These receptors originate from an adult who received the influenza vaccine. The CDR3 runs from the conserved cysteine through the conserved F or W.

j_gene,v_gene,CDR3aa
TRBJ1-1,TRBV11-1,CASSTARGTEAFF
TRBJ1-6,TRBV27,CASSSYTSSYNSPLHF
TRBJ1-5,TRBV1,CTSSHIGWRNQPQHF
TRBJ2-1,TRBV4-3,CASSQVPGLAINEQFF
TRBJ2-5,TRBV7-2,CASSLWGKGLAGRSETQYF
TRBJ2-1,TRBV2,CASGGGLYNEQFF
TRBJ2-1,TRBV9,CASSVGSRSDNEQFF
TRBJ2-1,TRBV27,CASSSYDRGGENEQFF
TRBJ2-4,TRBV19,CASSIYTGQGELGKNIQYF
TRBJ2-7,TRBV7-2,CASSRDRDYEQYF
TRBJ2-3,TRBV21-1,CASNGGETCTDTQYF
TRBJ1-2,TRBV2,CASTSSGTVGYTF
TRBJ1-3,TRBV5-1,CASSPGGADGLDF
TRBJ2-5,TRBV7-3,CASRSGTSLGGTQYF
TRBJ1-6,TRBV30,CAWSPSGPISPLHF
TRBJ2-7,TRBV6-1,CASSRDGYYEQYF
TRBJ1-1,TRBV7-6,CASSQNTGGPNMNTEAFF
TRBJ1-1,TRBV5-1,CASSLGTNTEAFF